These T cell receptor beta chains were read from a single sample in a study of regulatory T cells in long-lasting Graves disease. MiXCR, run by TCRdb on the multiplex PCR reads, gives a single entry per CDR3 protein. The repertoire includes about 450,000 distinct CDR3 sequences, around 15% of them detected once, and over 8.5% sits in the top ten. The sample was also reused in another study, on T cells in Graves' hyperthyroidism and ophthalmopathy.

The specimen was peripheral blood mononuclear cells (PBMCs), collected at new diagnosis, from a patient treated with antithyroid drugs. Source of these receptors: a woman in her twenties or thirties with Graves disease. CDR3s include the opening cysteine and the closing phenylalanine or tryptophan. A D gene is named only where the DNA matches it firmly. Size is omitted from some rows. Given values are once, few, many or a class for expanded clones.

clone_size: -
v_call: TRBV10-1
d_call: TRBD2
j_call: TRBJ2-2
cdr3_nt: TGCGCCAGCAGTGAACGGCCCAGCGGGGACACCGGGGAGCTGTTTTTT
cdr3_aa: CASSERPSGDTGELFF

clone_size: few
v_call: TRBV20-1
d_call: -
j_call: TRBJ2-7
cdr3_nt: TGCAGTGAAAACCCCCCGGGAGTCCACGAGCAGTACTTC
cdr3_aa: CSENPPGVHEQYF

clone_size: many
v_call: TRBV3-1
d_call: TRBD2
j_call: TRBJ2-5
cdr3_nt: TGTGCCAGCAGCCAAACTAGCGGGAGTCTCGAGACCCAGTACTTC
cdr3_aa: CASSQTSGSLETQYF

clone_size: many
v_call: TRBV7-2
d_call: TRBD2
j_call: TRBJ2-1
cdr3_nt: TGTGCCAGCAGCCCTAGACTAGCGGGAGGGTTTGAGCAGTTCTTC
cdr3_aa: CASSPRLAGGFEQFF

clone_size: few
v_call: TRBV5-1
d_call: -
j_call: TRBJ2-5
cdr3_nt: TGCGCCAGCGCGACGAGGTTTCGGGCCGCAGGGACTCAGTACTTC
cdr3_aa: CASATRFRAAGTQYF

clone_size: many
v_call: TRBV5-1
d_call: -
j_call: TRBJ1-2
cdr3_nt: TGCGCCAGCAGCTTGTCGGGACTACCAGCTAACTATGGCTACACCTTC
cdr3_aa: CASSLSGLPANYGYTF

clone_size: many
v_call: TRBV28
d_call: -
j_call: TRBJ1-6
cdr3_nt: TGTGCCAGCAGCCCGGGCCGATGGGGAGCCCGCTATAATTCACCCCTCCACTTT
cdr3_aa: CASSPGRWGARYNSPLHF

clone_size: few
v_call: TRBV12-3/TRBV12-4
d_call: -
j_call: TRBJ2-4
cdr3_nt: TGTGCCAGCAGTTTGGGGCGGAGCGAAAACATTCAGTACTTC
cdr3_aa: CASSLGRSENIQYF

clone_size: few
v_call: TRBV5-1
d_call: -
j_call: TRBJ2-1
cdr3_nt: TGCGCCAGCAGCTTGGCCAGCCATGGCAATGAGCAGTTCTTC
cdr3_aa: CASSLASHGNEQFF

clone_size: -
v_call: TRBV2
d_call: -
j_call: TRBJ2-4
cdr3_nt: TGTGCCAGCAGCTCCGAATGGATCAAAAACATTCAGTACTTC
cdr3_aa: CASSSEWIKNIQYF